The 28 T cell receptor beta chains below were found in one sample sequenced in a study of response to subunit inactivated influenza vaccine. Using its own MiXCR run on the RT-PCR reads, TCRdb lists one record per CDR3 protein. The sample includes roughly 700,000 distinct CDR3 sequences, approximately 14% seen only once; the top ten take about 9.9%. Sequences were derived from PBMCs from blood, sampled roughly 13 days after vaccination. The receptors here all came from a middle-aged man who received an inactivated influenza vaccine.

The CDR3 reads CASSLTRGDYNEQFF. In DNA form, the CDR3 reads TGTGCCAGCAGCTTAACCCGGGGTGACTACAATGAGCAGTTCTTC. The chain joins TRBV7-2 to TRBJ2-1; perhaps TRBD2 as D (5 bases). Germline-derived CDR1 and CDR2 are SGHTA and FQGNSA. V was trimmed by 2 bases and J by 3 bases, leaving 11 bases between them. The CDR3 loop spans 15 amino acids.

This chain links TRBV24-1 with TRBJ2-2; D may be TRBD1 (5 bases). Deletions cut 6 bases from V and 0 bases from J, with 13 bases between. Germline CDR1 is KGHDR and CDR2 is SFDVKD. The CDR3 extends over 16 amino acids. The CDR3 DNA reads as TGTGCCACCAGTCGGGCCGACAGTCCGAACACCGGGGAGCTGTTTTTT. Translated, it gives CATSRADSPNTGELFF.

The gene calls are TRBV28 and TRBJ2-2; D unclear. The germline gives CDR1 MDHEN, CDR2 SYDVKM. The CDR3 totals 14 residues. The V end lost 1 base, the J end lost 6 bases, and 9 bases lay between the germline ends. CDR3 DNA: TGTGCCAGCAGTTTATCTCTTGGAGCCGGGGAGCTGTTTTTT. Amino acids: CASSLSLGAGELFF.

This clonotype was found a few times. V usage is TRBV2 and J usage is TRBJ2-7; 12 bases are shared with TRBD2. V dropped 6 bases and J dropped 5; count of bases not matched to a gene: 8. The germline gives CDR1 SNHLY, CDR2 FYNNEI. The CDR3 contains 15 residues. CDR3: CASRRLAGDRNEQYF. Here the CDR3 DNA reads TGTGCCAGCAGAAGACTAGCGGGAGATAGAAACGAGCAGTACTTC.

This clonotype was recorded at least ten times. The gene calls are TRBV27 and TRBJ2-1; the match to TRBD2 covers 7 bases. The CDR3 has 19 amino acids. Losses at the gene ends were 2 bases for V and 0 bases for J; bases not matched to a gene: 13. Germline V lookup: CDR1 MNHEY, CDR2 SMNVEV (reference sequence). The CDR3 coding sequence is TGTGCCAGCAGTTTAGCGGGAGCGGCGTTGTGGGGCTCCTACAATGAGCAGTTCTTC. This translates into CASSLAGAALWGSYNEQFF.

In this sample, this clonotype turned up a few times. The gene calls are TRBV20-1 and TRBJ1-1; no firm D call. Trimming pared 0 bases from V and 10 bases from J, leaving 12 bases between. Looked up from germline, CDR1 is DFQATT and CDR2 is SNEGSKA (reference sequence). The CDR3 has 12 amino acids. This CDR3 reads CSARDNRNRAFF. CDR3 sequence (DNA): TGCAGTGCTAGAGACAACCGGAATCGAGCTTTCTTT.

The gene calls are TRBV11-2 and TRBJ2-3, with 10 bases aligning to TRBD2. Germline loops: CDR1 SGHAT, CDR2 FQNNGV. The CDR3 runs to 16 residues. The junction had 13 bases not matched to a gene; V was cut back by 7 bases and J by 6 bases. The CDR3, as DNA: TGTGCCAGCAACTTGGTCGGGACTAGCGTTGCGGATACGCAGTATTTT. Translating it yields CASNLVGTSVADTQYF.

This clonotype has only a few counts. CDR3 DNA sequence: TGTGCCAGCAGCTTAGCATATAGCAATCAGCCCCAGCATTTT. Translated, it gives CASSLAYSNQPQHF. J is TRBJ1-5 and V is TRBV7-8; no clear D gene. V dropped 0 bases and J dropped 0 bases, with 3 bases sitting between them. The CDR3 length is 14 residues. The V gene's germline CDR1 is SGHVS and CDR2 FQNEAQ.

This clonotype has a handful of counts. The CDR3 nucleotides are TGTGCCAGCACGAGGGGGGGGTGGACTGAAGCTTTCTTT. It translates to CASTRGGWTEAFF. The rearrangement joins TRBV6-1 to TRBJ1-1; maybe TRBD1 (6 bases). Looked up from germline, CDR1 is MNHNS and CDR2 is SASEGT. The CDR3 has 13 amino acids. Between the trimmed V and J ends, which lost 7 bases and 5 bases, there was a span of 14 bases.

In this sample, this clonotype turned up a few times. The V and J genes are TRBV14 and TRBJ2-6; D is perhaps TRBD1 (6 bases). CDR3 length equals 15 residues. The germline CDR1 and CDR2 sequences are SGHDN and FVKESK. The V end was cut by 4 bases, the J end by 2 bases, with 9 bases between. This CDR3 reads CASSPRGTGANVLTF. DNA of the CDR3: TGTGCCAGCAGCCCGAGGGGGACTGGGGCCAACGTCCTGACTTTC.

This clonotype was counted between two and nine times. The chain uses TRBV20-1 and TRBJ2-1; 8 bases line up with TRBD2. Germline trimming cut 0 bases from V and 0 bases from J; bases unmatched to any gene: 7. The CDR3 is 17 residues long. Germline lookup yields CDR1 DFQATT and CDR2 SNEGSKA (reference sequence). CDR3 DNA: TGCAGTGCTAGAGATAGGACGGCGGGAGGCTCCTACAATGAGCAGTTCTTC. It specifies CSARDRTAGGSYNEQFF.

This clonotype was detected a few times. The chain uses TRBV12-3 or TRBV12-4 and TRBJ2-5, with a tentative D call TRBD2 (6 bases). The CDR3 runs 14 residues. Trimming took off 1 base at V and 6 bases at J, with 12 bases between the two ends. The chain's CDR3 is CASSLGGGEKTQYF. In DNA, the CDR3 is TGTGCCAGCAGTTTAGGTGGAGGGGAGAAGACCCAGTACTTC.

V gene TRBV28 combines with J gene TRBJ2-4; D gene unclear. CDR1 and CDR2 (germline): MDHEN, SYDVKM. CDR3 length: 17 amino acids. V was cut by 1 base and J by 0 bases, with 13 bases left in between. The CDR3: CASSLSRPALAKNIQYF. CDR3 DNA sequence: TGTGCCAGCAGTTTATCCAGGCCTGCGCTAGCCAAAAACATTCAGTACTTC.

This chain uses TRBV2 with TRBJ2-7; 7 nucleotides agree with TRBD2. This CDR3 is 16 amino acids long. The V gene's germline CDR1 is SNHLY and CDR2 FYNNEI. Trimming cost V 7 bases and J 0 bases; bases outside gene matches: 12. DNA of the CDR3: TGTGCCAGCATCACGGGTGGCGGGGGAAGCTCCTACGAGCAGTACTTC. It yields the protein CASITGGGGSSYEQYF.

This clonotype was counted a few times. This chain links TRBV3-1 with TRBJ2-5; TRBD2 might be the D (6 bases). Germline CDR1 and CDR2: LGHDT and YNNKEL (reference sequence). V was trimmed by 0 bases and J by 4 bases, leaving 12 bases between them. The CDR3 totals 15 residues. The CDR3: CASSQDLGGLETQYF. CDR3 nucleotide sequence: TGTGCCAGCAGCCAAGATTTGGGGGGTTTAGAGACCCAGTACTTC.

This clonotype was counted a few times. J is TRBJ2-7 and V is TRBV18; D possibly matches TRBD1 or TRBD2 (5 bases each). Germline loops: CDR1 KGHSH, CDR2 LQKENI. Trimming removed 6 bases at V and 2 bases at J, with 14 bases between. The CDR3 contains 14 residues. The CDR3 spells CASSPGRSAYEQYF. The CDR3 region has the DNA TGTGCCAGCTCCCCGGGACGGAGTGCCTACGAGCAGTACTTC.

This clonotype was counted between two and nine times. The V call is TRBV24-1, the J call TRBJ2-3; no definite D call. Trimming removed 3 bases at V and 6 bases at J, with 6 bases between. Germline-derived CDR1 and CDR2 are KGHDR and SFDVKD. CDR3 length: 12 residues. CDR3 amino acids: CATSDHGDTQYF. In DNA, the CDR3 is TGTGCCACCAGTGATCACGGGGATACGCAGTATTTT.

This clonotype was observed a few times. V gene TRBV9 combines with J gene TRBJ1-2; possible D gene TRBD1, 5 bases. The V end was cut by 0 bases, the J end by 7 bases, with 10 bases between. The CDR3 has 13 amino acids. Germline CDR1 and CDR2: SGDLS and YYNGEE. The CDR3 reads CASSVVPGSGYTF. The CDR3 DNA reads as TGTGCCAGCAGCGTAGTTCCAGGGTCTGGCTACACCTTC.

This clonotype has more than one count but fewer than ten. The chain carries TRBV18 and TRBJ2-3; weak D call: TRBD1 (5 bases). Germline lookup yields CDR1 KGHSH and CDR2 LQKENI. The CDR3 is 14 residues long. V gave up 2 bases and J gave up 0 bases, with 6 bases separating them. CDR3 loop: CASSPGASTDTQYF. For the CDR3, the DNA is TGTGCCAGCTCACCAGGGGCCAGCACAGATACGCAGTATTTT.

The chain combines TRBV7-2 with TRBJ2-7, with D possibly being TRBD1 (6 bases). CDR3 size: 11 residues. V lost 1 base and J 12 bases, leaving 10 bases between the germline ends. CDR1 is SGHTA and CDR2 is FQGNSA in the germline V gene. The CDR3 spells CASSLGGTMYF. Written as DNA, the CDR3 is TGTGCCAGCAGCTTAGGTGGGACAATGTACTTC.

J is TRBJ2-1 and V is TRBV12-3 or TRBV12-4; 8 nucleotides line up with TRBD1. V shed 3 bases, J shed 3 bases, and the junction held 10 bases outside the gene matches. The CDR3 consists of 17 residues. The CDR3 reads CASSFADRDHFYNEQFF. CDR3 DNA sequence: TGTGCCAGCAGTTTCGCGGACAGGGACCACTTCTACAATGAGCAGTTCTTC.

CDR3 amino acids: CASSSSSGFLSSYNEQFF. The CDR3 DNA sequence: TGTGCCAGCAGTTCGTCTAGCGGATTCTTAAGCTCCTACAATGAGCAGTTCTTC. The genes are TRBV27 and TRBJ2-1; TRBD2 aligns across 7 bases. CDR1 and CDR2 from the germline V gene are MNHEY and SMNVEV (reference sequence). The CDR3 is 18 amino acids. With V trimmed by 4 bases and J by 0 bases, 12 bases remained unmatched.

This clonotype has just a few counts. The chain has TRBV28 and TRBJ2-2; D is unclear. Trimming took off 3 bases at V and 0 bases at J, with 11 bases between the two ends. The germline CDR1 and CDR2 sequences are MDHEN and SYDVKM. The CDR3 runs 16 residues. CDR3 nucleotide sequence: TGTGCCAGCAGTTTTACAACACCGGCGAACACCGGGGAGCTGTTTTTT. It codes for CASSFTTPANTGELFF.

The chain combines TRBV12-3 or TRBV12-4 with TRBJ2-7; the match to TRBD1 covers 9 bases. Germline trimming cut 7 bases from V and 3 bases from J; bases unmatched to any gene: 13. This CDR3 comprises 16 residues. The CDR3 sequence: CASTPPGQGSFYEQYF. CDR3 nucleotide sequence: TGTGCCAGCACCCCACCGGGACAGGGCTCTTTCTACGAGCAGTACTTC.

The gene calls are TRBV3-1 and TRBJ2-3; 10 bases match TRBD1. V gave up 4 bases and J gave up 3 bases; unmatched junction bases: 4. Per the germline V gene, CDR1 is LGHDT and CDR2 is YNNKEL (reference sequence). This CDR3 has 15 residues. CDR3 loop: CASSRRTGGTDTQYF. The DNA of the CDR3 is TGTGCCAGCAGCCGACGGACAGGGGGAACAGATACGCAGTATTTT.

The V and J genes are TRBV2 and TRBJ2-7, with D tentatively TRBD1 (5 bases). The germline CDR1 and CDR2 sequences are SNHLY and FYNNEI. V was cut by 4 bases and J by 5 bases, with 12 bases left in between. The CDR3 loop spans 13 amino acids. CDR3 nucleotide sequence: TGTGCCAGCAGTGCAAGGGGCCTCAACGAGCAGTACTTC. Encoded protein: CASSARGLNEQYF.

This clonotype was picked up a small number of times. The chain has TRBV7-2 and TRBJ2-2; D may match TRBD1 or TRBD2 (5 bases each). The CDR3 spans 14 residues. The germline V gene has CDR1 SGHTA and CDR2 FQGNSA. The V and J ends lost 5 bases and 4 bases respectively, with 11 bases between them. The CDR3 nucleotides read TGTGCCAGCAGCAAGGGACCACCCACCGGGGAGCTGTTTTTT. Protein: CASSKGPPTGELFF.

The CDR3 is CASSHPGAGNSPLHF. CDR3 coding DNA: TGTGCCAGCAGCCACCCCGGGGCGGGTAATTCACCCCTCCACTTT. The chain carries TRBV4-2 and TRBJ1-6; D is possibly TRBD1 (5 bases). CDR1 is LGHNA and CDR2 is YNFKEQ in the germline V gene. The CDR3 spans 15 residues. Trimming shortened V by 3 bases and J by 6 bases, and 12 bases separated the two germline ends.